The T cell receptor beta chain under discussion was sequenced for a study of cytomegalovirus exposure and HLA in healthy donors. Study-level points and caveats: Highly shared variants forming one cluster were likely a sequencing artifact. TRBV6-2, TRBV6-3 and some other V segments were excluded as indistinguishable.

Points on this clone: No antigen is known for it.

This CDR3 contains 13 residues. V shed 1 base and J 8 bases; nucleotides not matched to a gene: 1. Germline CDR1 reads SNHLY; CDR2 reads FYNNEI. The primer mix had 60 Vbeta and 13 Jbeta primers. Libraries were prepared by immunoSEQ multiplex PCR; TCRdb keeps only in-frame clonotypes and omits some of them. Found here are fewer than 100,000 clones; the top ten clones hold 3% to 4%. The J gene is TRBJ1-4, the V gene TRBV2, with 7 bases lining up with TRBD1. Sequencing input: PBMCs. This TCR was recovered from a young man in good health and CMV-seropositive. The CDR3 DNA is TGTGCCAGCAGTGAAGTGACAGGGGAAAAACTGTTTTTT. It is translated as CASSEVTGEKLFF.